Below are 17 T cell receptor beta chains sequenced from a single sample in a study of T cells in localized non-small cell lung cancer. Method: immunoSEQ multiplex PCR; TCRdb's copy keeps in-frame clones and lacks some. The sample lists tens of thousands of clones; 87% were seen once. Specimen: peripheral blood, collected before any cancer treatment. All receptors come from a male donor older than 55 with stage I squamous cell lung carcinoma.

The V gene is TRBV7-8, the J gene TRBJ1-1; 7 bases agree with TRBD1. Germline values: CDR1 SGHVS, CDR2 FQNEAQ. The ends lost 5 bases at V and 4 bases at J; junction bases unmatched: 7. The CDR3 is 14 residues long. CDR3 sequence (DNA): TGTGCCAGCAGCGCCGGGACAGTGCCCACTGAAGCTTTCTTT. It yields the protein CASSAGTVPTEAFF.

The chain couples TRBV6-5 to TRBJ1-3; D may be TRBD1 (6 bases). CDR3 length: 16 amino acids. Germline lookup yields CDR1 MNHEY and CDR2 SVGAGI. V was trimmed by 4 bases and J by 0 bases, leaving 13 bases between them. As DNA, the CDR3 is TGTGCCAGCAGTTTTTCCGGGACAACCTCTGGAAACACCATATATTTT. It encodes CASSFSGTTSGNTIYF.

This chain joins TRBV7-9 and TRBJ1-6; 10 nucleotides agree with TRBD1. J was trimmed by 6 bases and V by 5 bases; bases with no gene match: 7. The CDR3 is 16 residues long. Germline V gene data show CDR1 as SEHNR and CDR2 as FQNEAQ (reference sequence). CDR3 region: CASSPRWDRGNSPLHF. CDR3 nucleotide sequence: TGTGCCAGCAGCCCGCGCTGGGACAGGGGTAATTCACCCCTCCACTTT.

The rearrangement uses TRBV5-5 and TRBJ2-2, with 8 bases matching TRBD1. J lost 5 bases, V lost 0 bases, and 3 bases had no gene match. The germline CDR1 and CDR2 sequences are SGHKS and YYEKEE (reference sequence). The CDR3 spans 15 residues. CDR3 amino acids: CASSLVTGGTGELFF. Written as DNA, the CDR3 is TGTGCCAGCAGCTTGGTTACAGGGGGGACCGGGGAGCTGTTTTTT. The variable domain in full, completed from reference TRBV5-5 and TRBJ2-2, reads DAGVTQSPTHLIKTRGQQVTLRCSPISGHKSVSWYQQVLGQGPQFIFQYYEKEERGRGNFPDRFSARQFPNYSSELNVNALLLGDSALYLCASSLVTGGTGELFFGEGSRLTVL.

The chain joins TRBV18 to TRBJ2-1; either TRBD1 or TRBD2 may fit D (6 bases each). The CDR3 totals 11 residues. Trimming took 7 bases from V and 8 from J, leaving 9 bases between them. The germline gives CDR1 KGHSH, CDR2 LQKENI. CDR3 protein: CASLGGDEQFF. Written as DNA, the CDR3 is TGTGCCAGCTTGGGGGGCGATGAGCAGTTCTTC.

The chain employs TRBV7-6 and TRBJ1-2; D might be TRBD1 (5 bases). V lost 1 base to trimming and J lost 1 base, with 7 bases between them. Germline V lookup: CDR1 SGHVS, CDR2 FNYEAQ. The CDR3 totals 14 residues. DNA of the CDR3: TGTGCCAGCAGCTTAGGCCAGGGTAACTATGGCTACACCTTC. It encodes CASSLGQGNYGYTF.

The chain employs TRBV10-3 and TRBJ2-3, with 12 nucleotides matching TRBD2. Unmatched junction bases numbered 5, after V lost 6 bases and J lost 4 bases. The CDR3 totals 15 residues. CDR1 is ENHRY and CDR2 is SYGVKD in the germline V gene. The CDR3 loop is CAISSTSGRADTQYF. In DNA, the CDR3 is TGTGCCATCAGCTCGACTAGCGGGAGAGCAGATACGCAGTATTTT.

This chain links TRBV2 with TRBJ1-1; 7 positions match TRBD1. V was pared by 6 bases and J by 7 bases, with 11 bases of the junction left unmatched. This CDR3 is 14 amino acids long. Germline assignment: CDR1 SNHLY and CDR2 FYNNEI. CDR3 sequence: CASRGTADFIEAFF. For the CDR3, the DNA is TGTGCCAGCAGAGGGACAGCAGACTTCATTGAAGCTTTCTTT.

This clone turned up a few times. The J gene is TRBJ2-6, the V gene TRBV7-2; a weak D match, TRBD1 (5 bases). This CDR3 has 14 amino acids. Trimming shortened V by 9 bases and J by 7 bases, and 16 bases separated the two germline ends. Germline V gene data show CDR1 as SGHTA and CDR2 as FQGNSA. The CDR3 coding sequence is TGTGCCAGTCTTACAGGTCCCTCCGCCAACGTCCTGACTTTC. Protein: CASLTGPSANVLTF.

The V gene is TRBV27, the J gene TRBJ1-2; 7 bases match TRBD1. The CDR3 extends over 14 amino acids. In germline, CDR1 is MNHEY, CDR2 SMNVEV (reference sequence). V lost 6 bases, J lost 7 bases, and 11 bases stayed unmatched. CDR3 residues: CASRGPGGAGGYTF. The CDR3 DNA reads TGTGCCAGCAGGGGGCCAGGGGGTGCCGGTGGCTACACCTTC.

The chain employs TRBV7-2 and TRBJ2-2, with D possibly being TRBD2 (6 bases). The germline CDR1 and CDR2 sequences are SGHTA and FQGNSA. Deletions cut 4 bases from V and 3 bases from J, with 15 bases between. The CDR3 contains 16 residues. In nucleotides, the CDR3 is TGTGCCAGCAGCTCCTCAGGACTAAGTTACACCGGGGAGCTGTTTTTT. Its translation is CASSSSGLSYTGELFF.

This chain uses TRBV5-1 with TRBJ1-4; unclear D gene. Germline CDR1 reads SGHRS; CDR2 reads YFSETQ. The CDR3 is 15 residues long. V lost 5 bases, J lost 3 bases, and 14 bases lay in between. CDR3 sequence: CASSQTYGSNEKLFF. DNA of the CDR3: TGCGCCAGCAGTCAGACCTACGGATCTAATGAAAAACTGTTTTTT.

The chain joins TRBV2 to TRBJ1-1; possible D gene TRBD1, 5 bases. Germline lookup yields CDR1 SNHLY and CDR2 FYNNEI. This CDR3 region has 13 residues. Trimming pared 9 bases from V and 0 bases from J, leaving 11 bases between. DNA for the CDR3: TGTGCCAGTTTACAGGAGATGAACACTGAAGCTTTCTTT. This translates into CASLQEMNTEAFF.

This clone was seen just once. This chain joins TRBV7-6 and TRBJ1-2; the match to TRBD1 covers 7 bases. From germline, CDR1 is SGHVS and CDR2 FNYEAQ. V shed 5 bases and J 4 bases; nucleotides not matched to a gene: 13. CDR3 size: 16 residues. The CDR3 region has the DNA TGTGCCAGCAGCCCTCGGGAAGGCAGGGGGATCTATGGCTACACCTTC. Its protein is CASSPREGRGIYGYTF.

The chain carries TRBV2 and TRBJ1-1, with D possibly TRBD1 on 5 matching bases. The CDR3 consists of 14 residues. Trimming cost V 3 bases and J 10 bases, with 18 bases left between them. Germline assignment: CDR1 SNHLY and CDR2 FYNNEI. CDR3 amino acids: CASSDAGGALRAFF. As DNA, the CDR3 is TGTGCCAGCAGTGATGCGGGAGGGGCCTTGAGAGCTTTCTTT.

V is TRBV7-3 and J is TRBJ2-1, with 12 bases identical to TRBD1. CDR1 is SGHTA, CDR2 FQGTGA, per germline. J lost 8 bases, V lost 4 bases, and 9 bases had no gene match. This CDR3 has 16 residues. The CDR3 DNA is TGTGCCAGCAGCTCAAAGGGACAGGGGGCTAGGGATGAGCAGTTCTTC. It specifies CASSSKGQGARDEQFF.

The rearrangement links TRBV5-1 to TRBJ2-5; TRBD1 aligns across 8 bases. The junction had 5 bases not matched to a gene; V was cut back by 4 bases and J by 3 bases. The CDR3 spans 14 residues. Germline CDR1 and CDR2: SGHRS and YFSETQ. The CDR3 here is CASSVGTGEETQYF. In DNA, the CDR3 is TGCGCCAGCAGCGTGGGGACAGGCGAAGAGACCCAGTACTTC.